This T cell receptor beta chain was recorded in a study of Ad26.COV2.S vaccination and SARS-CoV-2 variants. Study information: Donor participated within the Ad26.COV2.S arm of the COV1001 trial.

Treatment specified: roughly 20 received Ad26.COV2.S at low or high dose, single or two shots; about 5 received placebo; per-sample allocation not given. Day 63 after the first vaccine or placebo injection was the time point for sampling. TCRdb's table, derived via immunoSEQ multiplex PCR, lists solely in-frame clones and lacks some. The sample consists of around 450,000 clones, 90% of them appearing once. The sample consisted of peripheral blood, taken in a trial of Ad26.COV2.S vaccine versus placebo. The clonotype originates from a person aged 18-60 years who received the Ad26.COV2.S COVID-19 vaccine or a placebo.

The CDR3 loop reads CASRTSGQGYEKLFF. As DNA, the CDR3 is TGTGCCAGTAGGACCTCGGGGCAGGGGTACGAAAAACTGTTTTTT. The chain has TRBV19 and TRBJ1-4, with D possibly being TRBD1 (6 bases). The CDR3 length is 15 residues. The V gene's germline CDR1 is LNHDA and CDR2 SQIVND (reference sequence). V shed 6 bases and J shed 8 bases, with 19 bases lying between them.